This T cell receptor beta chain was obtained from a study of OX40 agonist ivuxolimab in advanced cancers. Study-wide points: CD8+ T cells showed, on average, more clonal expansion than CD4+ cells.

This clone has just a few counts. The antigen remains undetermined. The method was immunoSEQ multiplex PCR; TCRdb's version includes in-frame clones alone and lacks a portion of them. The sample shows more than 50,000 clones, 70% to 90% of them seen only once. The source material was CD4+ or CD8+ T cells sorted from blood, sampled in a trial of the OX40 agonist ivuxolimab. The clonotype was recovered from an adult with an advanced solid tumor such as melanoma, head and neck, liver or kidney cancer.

The CDR3 sequence: CASSLGLAGSTDTQYF. CDR3 in DNA: TGTGCCAGCAGCTTAGGACTAGCGGGATCCACAGATACGCAGTATTTT. This sequence joins TRBV13 and TRBJ2-3; 10 nucleotides match TRBD2. Germline trimming cut 0 bases from V and 2 bases from J; bases unmatched to any gene: 2. CDR1 is PRHDT, CDR2 FYEKMQ, per germline (reference sequence). The CDR3 totals 16 residues. The full variable domain, with the rest looked up from reference TRBV13 and TRBJ2-3, is AAGVIQSPRHLIKEKRETATLKCYPIPRHDTVYWYQQGPGQDPQFLISFYEKMQSDKGSIPDRFSAQQFSDYHSELNMSSLELGDSALYFCASSLGLAGSTDTQYFGPGTRLTVL.